The 10 T cell receptor beta chains in this list originate from one sample, sequenced in a study of blood T cell repertoires in COVID-19. Sequenced by immunoSEQ multiplex PCR; TCRdb stores in-frame clones only, minus some. The sample contains hundreds of thousands of clones, 65% to 90% of which appear only once. Sample: peripheral blood. The origin of the receptors is a man older than 75 with acute or convalescent COVID-19.

On this clone itself: The same CDR3 is also encoded by other DNA sequences in this sample. The rearrangement links TRBV4-1 to TRBJ2-2, with D tentatively TRBD2 (5 bases). Per the germline V gene, CDR1 is MGHRA and CDR2 is YSYEKL. The length of the CDR3 is 15 residues. V shed 11 bases and J shed 3 bases, with 19 bases lying between them. The DNA of the CDR3 is TGCGCCGGGCGGGCTAGCCCTACCGACACCGGGGAGCTGTTTTTT. Its protein product is CAGRASPTDTGELFF.

This chain joins TRBV15 and TRBJ1-2; maybe TRBD1 (5 bases). The CDR3 has 16 amino acids. The germline V and J ends were trimmed by 1 base and 3 bases, with 15 bases remaining between them. Germline V gene data show CDR1 as LNHNV and CDR2 as YYDKDF (reference sequence). CDR3 coding DNA: TGTGCCACCAGCAGAGCTTGGGGGGTGAACCACTATGGCTACACCTTC. Translation gives CATSRAWGVNHYGYTF.

V gene TRBV2 combines with J gene TRBJ2-3; TRBD2 matches at 10 bases. The CDR3 has 15 amino acids. With V trimmed by 7 bases and J by 2 bases, 6 bases remained unmatched. Germline V CDR1 and CDR2: SNHLY, FYNNEI. CDR3 in DNA: TGTGCCAGCACCAAGGGACTAGCGACCACAGATACGCAGTATTTT. Residues: CASTKGLATTDTQYF.

This chain joins TRBV6-5 and TRBJ1-5; 7 nucleotides match TRBD1. The ends lost 5 bases at V and 0 bases at J; junction bases unmatched: 4. This CDR3 has 15 residues. Germline CDR1 is MNHEY and CDR2 is SVGAGI. CDR3 coding DNA: TGTGCCAGCAGTCCTAGGGGGCATAGCAATCAGCCCCAGCATTTT. This translates into CASSPRGHSNQPQHF.

This clone is a singleton in its sample. The chain uses TRBV5-8 and TRBJ1-2, with TRBD1 matching 9 bases. Germline V CDR1 and CDR2: SGHTS, YDEGEE. After removal of 5 bases from V and 1 base from J, the junction contained 9 bases not matched to a gene. The CDR3 length is 16 residues. The CDR3 region is CASSPGTGLNNYGYTF. The DNA for the CDR3 is TGTGCCAGCAGTCCCGGGACAGGGCTTAATAACTATGGCTACACCTTC. Full variable domain (missing parts from reference TRBV5-8 and TRBJ1-2): EAGVTQSPTHLIKTRGQQATLRCSPISGHTSVYWYQQALGLGLQFLLWYDEGEERNRGNFPPRFSGRQFPNYSSELNVNALELEDSALYLCASSPGTGLNNYGYTFGSGTRLTVV.

The J gene is TRBJ1-1, the V gene TRBV14, with 8 bases matching TRBD1. Germline-derived CDR1 and CDR2 are SGHDN and FVKESK. With V trimmed by 3 bases and J by 4 bases, 7 bases remained unmatched. CDR3 length: 15 amino acids. CDR3 region: CASSHGQGRATEAFF. The CDR3 nucleotides are TGTGCCAGCAGCCACGGACAGGGAAGGGCCACTGAAGCTTTCTTT.

This chain uses TRBV3-1 (or the pseudogene TRBV3-2) with TRBJ2-1; D uncertain. The CDR3 runs 13 residues. Germline CDR1 reads LGHDT; CDR2 reads YNNKEL (reference sequence). Deletions cut 1 base from V and 6 bases from J, with 7 bases between. CDR3: CASSQATINEQFF. CDR3 DNA: TGTGCCAGCAGCCAAGCAACTATCAATGAGCAGTTCTTC.

This clone was seen a single time. V usage is TRBV5-1 and J usage is TRBJ2-3; TRBD2 is a possible D gene (6 bases). The ends were cut back, 6 bases at V and 4 bases at J, with 12 bases in the middle. This CDR3 comprises 13 residues. From germline, CDR1 is SGHRS and CDR2 YFSETQ. CDR3 coding DNA: TGCGCCAGCAATCACGGGGGACCAGATACGCAGTATTTT. Translation: CASNHGGPDTQYF.

The rearrangement links TRBV9 to TRBJ2-3; TRBD1 matches 8 bases. V dropped 4 bases and J dropped 4; count of bases not matched to a gene: 5. The CDR3 is 14 amino acids. CDR1 is SGDLS, CDR2 YYNGEE, per germline. CDR3 in amino acids: CASSPRTGPDTQYF. The CDR3 region has the DNA TGTGCCAGCAGCCCCCGGACAGGGCCAGATACGCAGTATTTT.

The DNA for the CDR3 is TGTGCCAGCAGCTCAGGGGGGCACTCCTACAATGAGCAGTTCTTC. The encoded protein is CASSSGGHSYNEQFF. The chain couples TRBV11-2 to TRBJ2-1; TRBD1 is a possible D gene (7 bases). V lost 4 bases and J lost 0, with 10 bases in between. This CDR3 region has 15 residues. Germline loops: CDR1 SGHAT, CDR2 FQNNGV.